The 24 T cell receptor beta chains given below trace back to one sample, sequenced in a study of post-analysis software for immune sequencing data. Whole-study findings and limits: Five TRBV segments, TRBV5-6, TRBV5-1 and TRBV20-1 among them, were found more frequent in patients than controls.

What these receptors recognize is not known. Every TCR beta cDNA library bore unique molecular identifiers. One entry per CDR3 protein results from TCRdb running MiXCR on the PCR reads. The sample has 350,000 to 500,000 distinct CDR3 sequences, 35% to 45% seen once. Source material: blood. The source of these receptors is a girl aged 2 to 9 with multiple sclerosis.

The chain uses TRBV29-1 and TRBJ2-3; the D gene is possibly TRBD1 (6 bases). V gave up 4 bases and J gave up 4 bases, with 12 bases separating them. The CDR3 extends over 13 amino acids. Germline V gene sequence: CDR1 SQVTM, CDR2 ANQGSEA. The CDR3 DNA sequence: TGCAGCGTTGCGAACAGGGTATCAGATACGCAGTATTTT. Its protein product is CSVANRVSDTQYF.

As for this clonotype: One end of the junction fails to match germline, which may point to a read error. The chain has TRBV6-5 and TRBJ2-1, with no clear D. This CDR3 comprises 16 residues. Per the germline V gene, CDR1 is MNHEY and CDR2 is SVGAGI. CDR3 residues: CASSYGGRRSYNEPFF. Here the CDR3 DNA reads TGTGCCAGCAGTTACGGTGGGCGTCGCTCCTACAATGAGCCGTTCTTC.

This clonotype was observed a few times. The rearrangement joins TRBV20-1 to TRBJ1-1; TRBD1 aligns across 8 bases. Germline V gene data show CDR1 as DFQATT and CDR2 as SNEGSKA (reference sequence). CDR3 size: 14 residues. The trim removed 3 bases at V and 4 bases at J, leaving 7 bases unmatched. The CDR3 nucleotides read TGCAGTGCTAGTCAGGGGGCGCGGGGCACTGAAGCTTTCTTT. Translating it yields CSASQGARGTEAFF.

This clonotype was observed a few times. As DNA, the CDR3 is TGTGCCAGCAGCCAAGAAATTACCCCCGGTGGTTACAACTATGGCTACACCTTC. It specifies CASSQEITPGGYNYGYTF. The V call is TRBV3-1, the J call TRBJ1-2; D is undetermined. CDR1 is LGHDT, CDR2 YNNKEL, per germline (reference sequence). V dropped 0 bases and J dropped 2 bases, with 19 bases sitting between them. The CDR3 covers 18 residues.

This clonotype appeared a few times. This chain uses TRBV2 with TRBJ2-1, with 9 bases fitting TRBD1. The germline gives CDR1 SNHLY, CDR2 FYNNEI. The V and J ends lost 3 bases and 6 bases, in that order; junction bases with no gene match: 6. This CDR3 is 15 amino acids long. The CDR3 coding sequence is TGTGCCAGCAGTGACACAGGGGGCGAGGGCAATGAGCAGTTCTTC. Translated, it gives CASSDTGGEGNEQFF.

This sequence joins TRBV9 and TRBJ2-6; a weak D match, TRBD1 (5 bases). V gave up 5 bases and J gave up 0 bases, with 18 bases separating them. The CDR3 has 18 residues. Germline V CDR1 and CDR2: SGDLS, YYNGEE. CDR3 region: CASRGSGKVASGANVLTF. The CDR3 DNA reads TGTGCCAGCAGGGGGTCAGGGAAAGTGGCCTCTGGGGCCAACGTCCTGACTTTC.

This clonotype was counted a few times. This chain joins TRBV7-2 and TRBJ2-1; 7 nucleotides align to TRBD2. Unmatched junction bases numbered 6, after V lost 1 base and J lost 0 bases. Germline V gene lookup returns CDR1 SGHTA and CDR2 FQGNSA. The CDR3 is 17 amino acids. The CDR3 nucleotides are TGTGCCAGCAGCTTAGGACTAGCCGTCGGCTCCTACAATGAGCAGTTCTTC. This sequence encodes CASSLGLAVGSYNEQFF. The full variable domain, rest sourced from reference TRBV7-2 and TRBJ2-1, is GAGVSQSPSNKVTEKGKDVELRCDPISGHTALYWYRQSLGQGLEFLIYFQGNSAPDKSGLPSDRFSAERTGGSVSTLTIQRTQQEDSAVYLCASSLGLAVGSYNEQFFGPGTRLTVL.

With regard to this clonotype: At one end the junction does not follow the germline gene, possibly because of a read error. This chain connects TRBV20-1 to TRBJ2-3, with a possible D match to TRBD2 (5 bases). The CDR3 is 13 amino acids. Per germline, CDR1 DFQATT and CDR2 SNEGSKA (reference sequence). CDR3 DNA: TGCAGTGCTAGGTTGGGGAGAACAGATGCGCAGTATTTT. Protein: CSARLGRTDAQYF.

This clonotype was detected only a few times. The V call is TRBV28, the J call TRBJ2-5; 10 bases match TRBD1. Germline V gene data show CDR1 as MDHEN and CDR2 as SYDVKM. Trimming removed 6 bases from V and 4 bases from J; junction bases left unmatched: 11. This CDR3 spans 16 amino acids. Here the CDR3 reads CASSPGGQGSRETQYF. The CDR3 DNA sequence: TGTGCCAGCAGCCCGGGGGGACAGGGGAGTCGAGAGACCCAGTACTTC.

This chain uses TRBV5-1 with TRBJ2-5, with D perhaps assigned TRBD1 or TRBD2 (5 bases each). CDR1 is SGHRS and CDR2 is YFSETQ in the germline V gene. This CDR3 has 16 amino acids. Between the trimmed V and J ends, which lost 0 bases and 2 bases, there was a span of 14 bases. The DNA for the CDR3 is TGCGCCAGCAGCTTGGTCGACGGGACCCGTCAAGAGACCCAGTACTTC. As protein: CASSLVDGTRQETQYF. The whole variable domain, remainder taken from reference TRBV5-1 and TRBJ2-5, is KAGVTQTPRYLIKTRGQQVTLSCSPISGHRSVSWYQQTPGQGLQFLFEYFSETQRNKGNFPGRFSGRQFSNSRSEMNVSTLELGDSALYLCASSLVDGTRQETQYFGPGTRLLVL.

This chain links TRBV7-9 with TRBJ1-1; tentatively, D is TRBD1 (5 bases). Germline assignment: CDR1 SEHNR and CDR2 FQNEAQ (reference sequence). The CDR3 loop spans 17 amino acids. V lost 1 base to trimming and J lost 0 bases, with 15 bases between them. The CDR3 nucleotides are TGTGCCAGCAGCTTAGTAGGTAGGGGACTGTTGAACACTGAAGCTTTCTTT. Translated, it gives CASSLVGRGLLNTEAFF. Filled out from reference TRBV7-9 and TRBJ1-1, the complete variable domain reads DTGVSQNPRHKITKRGQNVTFRCDPISEHNRLYWYRQTLGQGPEFLTYFQNEAQLEKSRLLSDRFSAERPKGSFSTLEIQRTEQGDSAMYLCASSLVGRGLLNTEAFFGQGTRLTVV.

This clonotype was detected only a few times. The chain couples TRBV9 to TRBJ2-4; 9 positions agree with TRBD1. V lost 2 bases and J lost 0; bases outside the gene matches: 15. CDR3 size: 20 residues. CDR1 is SGDLS and CDR2 is YYNGEE in the germline V gene. The CDR3 reads CASSVQAGQGDSLAKNIQYF. The CDR3 DNA is TGTGCCAGCAGCGTCCAAGCGGGACAGGGAGATTCCCTAGCCAAAAACATTCAGTACTTC.

This clonotype appeared a few times. CDR3 nucleotide sequence: TGTGCCACCAGCAGAGATCGGCGGGGCAATCAGCCCCAGCATTTT. This gives the protein CATSRDRRGNQPQHF. J is TRBJ1-5 and V is TRBV15; no definite D call. The CDR3 is 15 amino acids. Per the germline V gene, CDR1 is LNHNV and CDR2 is YYDKDF (reference sequence). V shed 0 bases and J shed 2 bases, with 8 bases lying between them.

This clonotype has a handful of counts. The genes are TRBV20-1 and TRBJ1-2, with D tentatively TRBD1 (5 bases). Between the trimmed V and J ends, which lost 5 bases and 8 bases, there was a span of 18 bases. The CDR3 contains 13 residues. Germline CDR1 and CDR2: DFQATT and SNEGSKA (reference sequence). The CDR3 spells CSARTSGRDGYTF. CDR3 coding DNA: TGCAGTGCTCGAACGTCCGGGAGGGACGGCTACACCTTC.

The rearrangement links TRBV5-1 to TRBJ2-1; D is unclear. Germline CDR1 is SGHRS and CDR2 is YFSETQ. Trimming cost V 3 bases and J 11 bases, with 18 bases left between them. The CDR3 covers 14 residues. CDR3 bases: TGCGCCAGCAGCTCACCGGGCCTCGCATTAAAGCAGTTCTTC. This sequence encodes CASSSPGLALKQFF.

The chain couples TRBV20-1 to TRBJ2-7; D tentatively reads TRBD1 or TRBD2 (5 bases each). The V gene lost 3 bases and the J gene lost 3 bases, with 33 bases spanning the gap. Germline-derived CDR1 and CDR2 are DFQATT and SNEGSKA (reference sequence). The CDR3 is 20 residues long. The CDR3 DNA reads as TGCAGTGCTAGGCCAGCCTGGGGGTCCCGACCCGAGGGTAAATACTACGAGCAGTACTTC. This codes for CSARPAWGSRPEGKYYEQYF.

The chain links TRBV12-3 or TRBV12-4 to TRBJ2-5; TRBD1 matches at 9 bases. The CDR3 is made up of 17 amino acids. Trimming cost V 6 bases and J 3 bases; bases outside gene matches: 14. CDR3 coding DNA: TGTGCCAGCAGGGCCGGGACAGGGAGAATAACCAAAGAGACCCAGTACTTC. This gives the protein CASRAGTGRITKETQYF.

The V call is TRBV10-3, the J call TRBJ2-5, with TRBD1 identical over 7 bases. The CDR3 runs to 16 residues. V gave up 2 bases and J gave up 4 bases; unmatched junction bases: 10. The germline gives CDR1 ENHRY, CDR2 SYGVKD. CDR3 region: CAISERQGAWGETQYF. CDR3 DNA: TGTGCCATCAGTGAGCGACAGGGCGCCTGGGGAGAGACCCAGTACTTC.

This chain links TRBV10-3 with TRBJ2-1, with a weak D call TRBD1 (6 bases). CDR3 length: 13 residues. V gave up 4 bases and J gave up 3 bases, with 7 bases separating them. Per the germline V gene, CDR1 is ENHRY and CDR2 is SYGVKD. The CDR3 here is CAISGTDYNEQFF. CDR3 DNA: TGTGCCATCAGTGGGACAGACTACAATGAGCAGTTCTTC.

This clonotype was seen only a few times. This sequence joins TRBV29-1 and TRBJ1-1; maybe TRBD1 (6 bases). In germline, CDR1 is SQVTM, CDR2 ANQGSEA. This CDR3 comprises 17 residues. The germline V and J ends were trimmed by 7 bases and 1 base, with 25 bases remaining between them. The CDR3 DNA is TGCAGCGGTGGAGTGGGGGCGGTTAAGGACGGGAACACTGAAGCTTTCTTT. Amino acids: CSGGVGAVKDGNTEAFF.

This clonotype has only a few counts. The V and J genes are TRBV6-5 and TRBJ2-7, with D hard to call. The germline V and J ends were trimmed by 2 bases and 2 bases, with 10 bases remaining between them. Germline V gives CDR1 MNHEY, CDR2 SVGAGI. The CDR3 totals 14 residues. DNA of the CDR3: TGTGCCAGCAGTTACGACTCCGTAGCCTACGAGCAGTACTTC. Translation: CASSYDSVAYEQYF.

The V and J genes are TRBV29-1 and TRBJ2-3; no reliable D call. In germline, CDR1 is SQVTM, CDR2 ANQGSEA. There are 18 residues in the CDR3. Trimming pared 4 bases from V and 5 bases from J, leaving 28 bases between. The CDR3 nucleotides are TGCAGCGTTGTTAATTTCGGGCCTGCAGGCCTCCCGAAAGATACGCAGTATTTT. It encodes CSVVNFGPAGLPKDTQYF.

The chain employs TRBV5-1 and TRBJ2-6; TRBD2 agrees at 9 bases. Germline V gene lookup returns CDR1 SGHRS and CDR2 YFSETQ. Trimming removed 0 bases from V and 4 bases from J; junction bases left unmatched: 11. This CDR3 contains 19 residues. The CDR3 here is CASSLVLIAGATGANVLTF. The CDR3 coding sequence is TGCGCCAGCAGCTTGGTCTTAATAGCGGGAGCGACGGGGGCCAACGTCCTGACTTTC.

Concerning this clonotype: At one end the junction does not follow the germline gene, possibly because of a read error. The chain joins TRBV5-1 to TRBJ2-7; the D gene is possibly TRBD2 (5 bases). Germline V gene data show CDR1 as SGHRS and CDR2 as YFSETQ. The CDR3 runs to 15 residues. The CDR3 spells CASNLGTGSSYEQYF. CDR3 nucleotide sequence: TGCGCCAGCAACTTGGGTACGGGGAGCTCGTACGAGCAGTACTTC.